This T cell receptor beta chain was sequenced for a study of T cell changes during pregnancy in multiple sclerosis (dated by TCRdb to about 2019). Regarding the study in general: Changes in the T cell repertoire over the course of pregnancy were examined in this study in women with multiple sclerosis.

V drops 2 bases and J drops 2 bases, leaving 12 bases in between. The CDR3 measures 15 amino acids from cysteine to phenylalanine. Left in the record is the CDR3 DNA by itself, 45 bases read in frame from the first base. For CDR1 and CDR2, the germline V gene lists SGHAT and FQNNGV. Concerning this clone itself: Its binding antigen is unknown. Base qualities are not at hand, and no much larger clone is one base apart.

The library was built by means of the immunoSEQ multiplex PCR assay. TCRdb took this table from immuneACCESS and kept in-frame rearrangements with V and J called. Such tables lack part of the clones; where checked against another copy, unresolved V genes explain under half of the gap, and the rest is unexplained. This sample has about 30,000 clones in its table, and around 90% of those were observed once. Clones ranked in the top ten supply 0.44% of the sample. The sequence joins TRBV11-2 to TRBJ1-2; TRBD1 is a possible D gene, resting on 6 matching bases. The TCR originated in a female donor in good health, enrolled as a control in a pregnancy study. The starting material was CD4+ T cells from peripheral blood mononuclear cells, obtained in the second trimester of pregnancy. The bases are TGTGCCAGCAGCTTACCGAACAGGGCGAACTATGGCTACACCTTC. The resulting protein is CASSLPNRANYGYTF.